The 29 T cell receptor beta chains below were found in one sample sequenced in a study of blood T cell repertoires in COVID-19. Profiling relied on immunoSEQ multiplex PCR, and the TCRdb table lists in-frame clones only, not all of them. The repertoire has roughly 340,000 clones, around 87% of them found once; the top ten carry less than 1.2%. Sequencing input: PBMCs or T cells enriched from blood (not recorded which). All receptors derive from a man between 18 and 35 years old who had recovered from COVID-19.

This chain uses TRBV4-2 with TRBJ2-3; TRBD2 aligns across 13 bases. Germline V gene data show CDR1 as LGHNA and CDR2 as YNFKEQ. CDR3 length equals 18 residues. Germline trimming cut 5 bases from V and 3 bases from J; bases unmatched to any gene: 11. For the CDR3, the DNA is TGTGCCAGCAGCTCCCGGACTAGCGGGAGTAGGGAGACAGATACGCAGTATTTT. Protein: CASSSRTSGSRETDTQYF.

The CDR3: CASSLRGVNQPQHF. The CDR3 DNA is TGTGCCAGCAGTTTGCGGGGAGTCAATCAGCCCCAGCATTTT. The chain employs TRBV6-2 or TRBV6-3 and TRBJ1-5; D uncertain. The V end was cut by 4 bases, the J end by 3 bases, with 10 bases between. The CDR3 covers 14 residues. Germline CDR1 reads MNHEY; CDR2 reads SVGEGT.

The chain joins TRBV28 to TRBJ1-1; the match to TRBD1 covers 9 bases. The CDR3 is 16 amino acids. V gave up 4 bases and J gave up 4 bases; unmatched junction bases: 10. In germline, CDR1 is MDHEN, CDR2 SYDVKM. Here the CDR3 DNA reads TGTGCCAGCAGTTCACCGGGACAGGGTGGGGGCACTGAAGCTTTCTTT. The encoded protein is CASSSPGQGGGTEAFF. The full variable domain, with the rest looked up from reference TRBV28 and TRBJ1-1, is DVKVTQSSRYLVKRTGEKVFLECVQDMDHENMFWYRQDPGLGLRLIYFSYDVKMKEKGDIPEGYSVSREKKERFSLILESASTNQTSMYLCASSSPGQGGGTEAFFGQGTRLTVV.

The chain couples TRBV9 to TRBJ2-3; TRBD2 agrees at 13 bases. Germline V gene sequence: CDR1 SGDLS, CDR2 YYNGEE. V gave up 0 bases and J gave up 5 bases; unmatched junction bases: 18. This CDR3 contains 21 residues. This chain's CDR3 is CASSVVSWVGTSGGARDTQYF. For the CDR3, the DNA is TGTGCCAGCAGCGTAGTCTCCTGGGTTGGAACTAGCGGGGGGGCAAGAGATACGCAGTATTTT. Complete variable domain (other parts from reference TRBV9 and TRBJ2-3): DSGVTQTPKHLITATGQRVTLRCSPRSGDLSVYWYQQSLDQGLQFLIQYYNGEERAKGNILERFSAQQFPDLHSELNLSSLELGDSALYFCASSVVSWVGTSGGARDTQYFGPGTRLTVL.

The chain has TRBV11-3 and TRBJ2-1; 8 bases align to TRBD2. This CDR3 has 14 residues. Looked up from germline, CDR1 is SGHNT and CDR2 is YENEEA. With V trimmed by 7 bases and J by 7 bases, 9 bases remained unmatched. The CDR3 reads CASKSAGVGNEQFF. CDR3 sequence (DNA): TGTGCCAGCAAGTCAGCGGGAGTTGGGAATGAGCAGTTCTTC.

V gene TRBV6-5 combines with J gene TRBJ1-2; D is unresolved. CDR1 and CDR2 from the germline V gene are MNHEY and SVGAGI. The ends were cut back, 4 bases at V and 0 bases at J, with 15 bases in the middle. CDR3 length: 16 amino acids. The DNA of the CDR3 is TGTGCCAGCAGTTCTTCCGACTCAAGACCTAACTATGGCTACACCTTC. This encodes CASSSSDSRPNYGYTF.

V usage is TRBV27 and J usage is TRBJ1-2, with a tentative D call TRBD1 (5 bases). The germline V gene encodes CDR1 MNHEY and CDR2 SMNVEV (reference sequence). This CDR3 has 13 amino acids. Deletions cut 2 bases from V and 7 bases from J, with 11 bases between. Written as DNA, the CDR3 is TGTGCCAGCAGTTTAACGGAAGGGGTTGGCTACACCTTC. Translating gives CASSLTEGVGYTF.

The V gene is TRBV28, the J gene TRBJ1-5, with D possibly matching TRBD1 (6 bases). CDR1 and CDR2 from the germline V gene are MDHEN and SYDVKM. Trimming took 7 bases from V and 3 from J, leaving 19 bases between them. The CDR3 is 16 amino acids. DNA of the CDR3: TGTGCCAGCACCCAGTCATGGACAGAACACAATCAGCCCCAGCATTTT. Translation: CASTQSWTEHNQPQHF.

This chain uses TRBV6-2 or TRBV6-3 with TRBJ1-2; D call uncertain. Germline-derived CDR1 and CDR2 are MNHEY and SVGEGT. CDR3 length equals 13 residues. The ends were cut back, 2 bases at V and 4 bases at J, with 8 bases in the middle. The CDR3: CASSYESRYGYTF. CDR3 nucleotides: TGTGCCAGCAGTTACGAGTCCCGCTATGGCTACACCTTC.

This clone is a singleton in its sample. The gene calls are TRBV7-9 and TRBJ2-1, with D maybe TRBD1 (5 bases). The V and J ends lost 5 bases and 12 bases respectively, with 11 bases between them. The germline CDR1 and CDR2 sequences are SEHNR and FQNEAQ (reference sequence). The CDR3 runs to 11 residues. The CDR3 is CASSRGQRQFF. Here the CDR3 DNA reads TGTGCCAGCAGCCGCGGACAAAGGCAGTTCTTC.

The chain uses TRBV5-1 and TRBJ2-3; tentative D call: TRBD2 (5 bases). Germline values: CDR1 SGHRS, CDR2 YFSETQ. The V and J ends lost 0 bases and 7 bases respectively, with 9 bases between them. The CDR3 covers 13 residues. Here the CDR3 DNA reads TGCGCCAGCAGCTTGGAGAGGGAACATACGCAGTATTTT. It translates to CASSLEREHTQYF.

This clone was observed a handful of times. The chain joins TRBV5-1 to TRBJ1-6; 8 bases are shared with TRBD1. Germline assignment: CDR1 SGHRS and CDR2 YFSETQ. J lost 9 bases, V lost 3 bases, and 11 bases had no gene match. This CDR3 spans 16 amino acids. CDR3 in DNA: TGCGCCAGCAGCTCAGGGACAGGAAGATTGGGTTCACCCCTCCACTTT. Translated, it gives CASSSGTGRLGSPLHF.

With respect to this clone: One junction end does not reproduce the germline sequence, and a read error may be involved. V is TRBV7-9 and J is TRBJ2-1; 10 nucleotides agree with TRBD1. Germline CDR1 SEHNR, CDR2 FQNEAQ (reference sequence). The CDR3 has 11 residues. This CDR3 is CASSPGTGDIF. The CDR3 DNA sequence: TGTGCCAGCAGCCCCGGGACAGGGGATATCTTC.

This clone was seen only once. This rearrangement joins TRBV6-6 to TRBJ2-1; 7 bases match TRBD1. This CDR3 contains 15 residues. The germline V gene encodes CDR1 MNHNY and CDR2 SVGAGI (reference sequence). V gave up 8 bases and J gave up 2 bases; unmatched junction bases: 9. Here the CDR3 DNA reads TGTGCCAGCGCCAAACGACAGGGCACCTACAATGAGCAGTTCTTC. Translated, it gives CASAKRQGTYNEQFF.

The chain links TRBV7-3 to TRBJ2-5; tentatively, D is TRBD1 (6 bases). This CDR3 is 13 amino acids long. Germline V gene data show CDR1 as SGHTA and CDR2 as FQGTGA. The V and J ends lost 4 bases and 5 bases respectively, with 11 bases between them. This CDR3 reads CASSSGQRETQYF. The CDR3 nucleotides are TGTGCCAGCAGCTCGGGACAACGGGAGACCCAGTACTTC.

This clone was seen once. The same CDR3 can be traced to other DNA sequences in this sample. The V call is TRBV7-9, the J call TRBJ2-3, with D possibly TRBD2 on 6 matching bases. CDR1 SEHNR and CDR2 FQNEAQ come from the germline V gene (reference sequence). This CDR3 region has 14 residues. V gave up 4 bases and J gave up 2 bases, with 10 bases separating them. For the CDR3, the DNA is TGTGCCAGCAGCTCGGGACTTGCCACAGATACGCAGTATTTT. Amino acids: CASSSGLATDTQYF.

The chain joins TRBV20-1 to TRBJ2-4, with D perhaps TRBD1 (5 bases). The CDR3 consists of 11 residues. Germline values: CDR1 DFQATT, CDR2 SNEGSKA (reference sequence). V was shortened by 0 bases and J by 10 bases, with 7 bases between the two germline ends. The CDR3 spells CSAREAGIQYF. CDR3 in DNA: TGCAGTGCTAGAGAGGCAGGGATTCAGTACTTC.

The V and J genes are TRBV4-2 and TRBJ2-1; TRBD1 matches at 7 bases. With V trimmed by 0 bases and J by 10 bases, 9 bases remained unmatched. The CDR3 covers 15 residues. CDR1 and CDR2 (germline): LGHNA, YNFKEQ. CDR3 amino acids: CASSQDPRQGVEQFF. The CDR3 region has the DNA TGTGCCAGCAGCCAAGATCCGAGACAGGGCGTAGAGCAGTTCTTC.

J is TRBJ1-1 and V is TRBV5-6; D is perhaps TRBD1 (5 bases). Germline V CDR1 and CDR2: SGHDT, YYEEEE. This CDR3 region has 13 residues. V was cut by 4 bases and J by 5 bases, with 12 bases left in between. The CDR3 bases are TGTGCCAGCAGCCTTCAGGGTCCGACTGAAGCTTTCTTT. Its protein product is CASSLQGPTEAFF. Complete variable domain (other parts from reference TRBV5-6 and TRBJ1-1): DAGVTQSPTHLIKTRGQQVTLRCSPKSGHDTVSWYQQALGQGPQFIFQYYEEEERQRGNFPDRFSGHQFPNYSSELNVNALLLGDSALYLCASSLQGPTEAFFGQGTRLTVV.

This clone came up once. The genes are TRBV6-5 and TRBJ1-1; 7 bases line up with TRBD1. Germline V gene data show CDR1 as MNHEY and CDR2 as SVGAGI. CDR3 size: 16 residues. J lost 1 base, V lost 2 bases, and 7 bases had no gene match. The CDR3 loop is CASSYTGQRKNTEAFF. CDR3 DNA sequence: TGTGCCAGCAGTTACACGGGACAGAGGAAGAACACTGAAGCTTTCTTT.

The V call is TRBV19, the J call TRBJ2-3; 10 nucleotides align to TRBD1. V lost 5 bases, J lost 1 base, and 6 bases stayed unmatched. The CDR3 has 16 residues. Germline assignment: CDR1 LNHDA and CDR2 SQIVND (reference sequence). Here the CDR3 DNA reads TGTGCCAGTAGTGTCCGAGGGACAGGGGGCACAGATACGCAGTATTTT. This sequence encodes CASSVRGTGGTDTQYF.

V is TRBV7-3 and J is TRBJ2-2; 8 bases are shared with TRBD1. This CDR3 spans 15 amino acids. Unmatched junction bases numbered 6, after V lost 5 bases and J lost 4 bases. Germline V CDR1 and CDR2: SGHTA, FQGTGA. As DNA, the CDR3 is TGTGCCAGCAGCGCAGGGGGCGCGGGCACCGGGGAGCTGTTTTTT. Protein: CASSAGGAGTGELFF.

V and J are TRBV30 and TRBJ2-7, with TRBD2 as a possible D gene (6 bases). Germline V CDR1 and CDR2: GTSNPN, SVGIG (reference sequence). Trimming pared 5 bases from V and 4 bases from J, leaving 12 bases between. The CDR3 extends over 12 amino acids. CDR3 sequence reads: CAWGTGTYEQYF. The CDR3 coding sequence is TGTGCCTGGGGGACGGGGACTTACGAGCAGTACTTC.

This clone was seen only once. The chain uses TRBV6-5 and TRBJ1-1; no firm D call. The CDR3 runs to 13 residues. CDR1 MNHEY and CDR2 SVGAGI come from the germline V gene. The V and J ends lost 0 bases and 11 bases respectively, with 13 bases between them. The CDR3 coding sequence is TGTGCCAGCAGTTACTCGAATAGGGAGCGCGCTTTCTTT. As protein: CASSYSNRERAFF.

The chain combines TRBV19 with TRBJ1-5; D gene ambiguous. The CDR3 is 14 residues long. CDR1 and CDR2 (germline): LNHDA, SQIVND (reference sequence). Trimming removed 7 bases from V and 0 bases from J, with 10 bases in between. The CDR3, as DNA: TGTGCCAGTACCCCAGGATCTAGCAATCAGCCCCAGCATTTT. Amino acids: CASTPGSSNQPQHF. Complete variable domain (other parts from reference TRBV19 and TRBJ1-5): DGGITQSPKYLFRKEGQNVTLSCEQNLNHDAMYWYRQDPGQGLRLIYYSQIVNDFQKGDIAEGYSVSREKKESFPLTVTSAQKNPTAFYLCASTPGSSNQPQHFGDGTRLSIL.

The J gene is TRBJ2-5, the V gene TRBV19; 8 bases map to TRBD1. This CDR3 comprises 15 residues. After removal of 6 bases from V and 6 bases from J, the junction contained 12 bases not matched to a gene. Germline values: CDR1 LNHDA, CDR2 SQIVND (reference sequence). The CDR3 reads CASRPPGTGPQTQYF. The CDR3 DNA reads as TGTGCCAGTAGGCCTCCCGGGACAGGCCCTCAGACCCAGTACTTC.

The V call is TRBV10-3, the J call TRBJ1-2; 9 bases match TRBD1. The V gene end was trimmed by 4 bases and the J gene end by 4 bases; junction bases not matched to a gene: 7. Per germline, CDR1 ENHRY and CDR2 SYGVKD. CDR3 length: 15 amino acids. CDR3 region: CAISGRDREFYGYTF. For the CDR3, the DNA is TGTGCCATCAGTGGACGGGACAGGGAATTCTATGGCTACACCTTC.

CDR3: CASSISGSMTDTQYF. Here the CDR3 DNA reads TGTGCCAGTAGTATAAGCGGGAGTATGACAGATACGCAGTATTTT. The V gene is TRBV19, the J gene TRBJ2-3; the match to TRBD2 covers 8 bases. V shed 2 bases and J 3 bases; nucleotides not matched to a gene: 4. Germline loops: CDR1 LNHDA, CDR2 SQIVND (reference sequence). The CDR3 length is 15 residues.

The chain couples TRBV3-1 (or the pseudogene TRBV3-2) to TRBJ1-5, with D unclear. The CDR3 runs to 13 residues. Germline lookup yields CDR1 LGHDT and CDR2 YNNKEL (reference sequence). V was trimmed by 3 bases and J by 6 bases, leaving 9 bases between them. As DNA, the CDR3 is TGTGCCAGCAGCCAGCTCGCGGGTCAGCCCCAGCATTTT. Translated, it gives CASSQLAGQPQHF.